This entry lists 14 T cell receptor beta chains sequenced from one sample in a study of T cells after yellow fever vaccination. TCRdb re-called the 5' RACE reads with MiXCR, one entry per CDR3 protein. The data contain some 670,000 distinct CDR3 sequences, around 12% of them singletons. The material sequenced was PBMCs, taken on the day of the yellow fever booster vaccination. All receptors come from a man aged 25 to 40 who received the YFV17D yellow fever vaccine.

The chain joins TRBV19 to TRBJ2-2; the D gene is possibly TRBD1 (7 bases). Trimming pared 7 bases from V and 6 bases from J, leaving 18 bases between. The germline gives CDR1 LNHDA, CDR2 SQIVND (reference sequence). This CDR3 is 15 amino acids long. The CDR3 is CASKEGAVVPGELFF. In nucleotides, the CDR3 is TGTGCCAGTAAGGAGGGGGCAGTGGTCCCCGGGGAGCTGTTTTTT.

The chain has TRBV5-1 and TRBJ2-1, with D possibly being TRBD2 (6 bases). Germline values: CDR1 SGHRS, CDR2 YFSETQ. The V end lost 4 bases, the J end lost 4 bases, and 12 bases lay between the germline ends. This CDR3 is 14 amino acids long. CDR3 residues: CASSNMGGYNEQFF. In DNA form, the CDR3 reads TGCGCCAGCAGCAACATGGGGGGTTACAATGAGCAGTTCTTC.

There are a few counts of this clonotype. The chain recombines TRBV11-1 with TRBJ2-5, with a weak D call TRBD1 (5 bases). CDR1 and CDR2 from the germline V gene are SGHAT and FQDESV (reference sequence). Trimming shortened V by 2 bases and J by 4 bases, and 23 bases separated the two germline ends. This CDR3 region has 18 residues. CDR3 sequence reads: CASSLPLGRGLLGETQYF. Written as DNA, the CDR3 is TGTGCCAGCAGCTTACCCCTCGGTAGGGGCCTCCTGGGAGAGACCCAGTACTTC.

The chain links TRBV20-1 to TRBJ2-7, with a possible D match to TRBD2 (5 bases). V lost 1 base, J lost 5 bases, and 12 bases lay in between. The V gene's germline CDR1 is DFQATT and CDR2 SNEGSKA (reference sequence). CDR3 length equals 13 residues. The CDR3 DNA sequence: TGCAGTGCTAGAGGGCTAGCTCGGGACGAGCAGTACTTC. Translated: CSARGLARDEQYF.

This chain uses TRBV4-2 with TRBJ2-3; D is undetermined. With 1 base removed from V and 2 bases from J, the gap between germline ends came to 7 bases. The germline V gene encodes CDR1 LGHNA and CDR2 YNFKEQ. The CDR3 covers 14 residues. The CDR3 DNA reads as TGTGCCAGCAGCCAAGGGGCAGACACAGATACGCAGTATTTT. This translates into CASSQGADTDTQYF.

The gene calls are TRBV7-9 and TRBJ2-1; TRBD1 or TRBD2 may be the D gene (5 bases each). Germline V gene data show CDR1 as SEHNR and CDR2 as FQNEAQ (reference sequence). CDR3 length: 13 residues. V was shortened by 7 bases and J by 4 bases, with 11 bases between the two germline ends. CDR3 nucleotide sequence: TGTGCCAGCATGATTGGGGGATACAATGAGCAGTTCTTC. Translating gives CASMIGGYNEQFF.

In this sample, this clonotype turned up a few times. The genes are TRBV30 and TRBJ2-2, with D possibly being TRBD1 or TRBD2 (5 bases each). The CDR3 is 13 amino acids. V was cut by 0 bases and J by 5 bases, with 7 bases left in between. Germline V CDR1 and CDR2: GTSNPN, SVGIG (reference sequence). The CDR3 DNA reads as TGTGCCTGGAGTGTATGGGGGACCGGGGAGCTGTTTTTT. Residues: CAWSVWGTGELFF.

This clonotype came up a few times. The rearrangement joins TRBV20-1 to TRBJ2-1; D ambiguous. CDR1 DFQATT and CDR2 SNEGSKA come from the germline V gene (reference sequence). This CDR3 contains 11 residues. Deletions cut 3 bases from V and 7 bases from J, with 7 bases between. In nucleotides, the CDR3 is TGCAGTGCTAGTTTCATTAATGAGCAGTTCTTC. This translates into CSASFINEQFF.

This clonotype was recorded a few times. The V gene is TRBV7-2, the J gene TRBJ1-3; D unresolved. In germline, CDR1 is SGHTA, CDR2 FQGNSA. CDR3 size: 14 residues. Trimming removed 3 bases from V and 1 base from J, with 7 bases in between. The CDR3 sequence is CASSLDGSGNTIYF. As DNA, the CDR3 is TGTGCCAGCAGCTTGGACGGATCTGGAAACACCATATATTTT.

This clonotype was seen a handful of times. The chain links TRBV7-2 to TRBJ1-6, with TRBD1 matching 9 bases. The germline gives CDR1 SGHTA, CDR2 FQGNSA. The CDR3 length is 15 residues. The ends lost 6 bases at V and 8 bases at J; junction bases unmatched: 8. In DNA, the CDR3 is TGTGCCAGCAGACCATCTGGGACAGGGTATTCACCCCTCCACTTT. This codes for CASRPSGTGYSPLHF.

The J gene is TRBJ2-3, the V gene TRBV7-2, with D hard to call. The CDR3 totals 14 residues. Germline V gene lookup returns CDR1 SGHTA and CDR2 FQGNSA. The V and J ends lost 5 bases and 6 bases respectively, with 15 bases between them. CDR3 sequence reads: CASSPGQAWDTQYF. The CDR3 DNA reads as TGTGCCAGCAGCCCCGGGCAGGCATGGGATACGCAGTATTTT.

The chain employs TRBV11-3 and TRBJ2-1; 14 nucleotides match TRBD2. CDR3 length: 21 amino acids. Trimming at V came to 2 bases and at J to 0 bases, leaving 12 bases not matched to a gene. Germline values: CDR1 SGHNT, CDR2 YENEEA. CDR3 region: CASSLRRGTGTSGSSYNEQFF. DNA of the CDR3: TGTGCCAGCAGCTTACGGCGCGGTACCGGGACTAGCGGGAGCTCCTACAATGAGCAGTTCTTC.

The chain is built from TRBV7-2 and TRBJ2-3, with D possibly matching TRBD1 (5 bases). The V and J ends lost 5 bases and 6 bases respectively, with 12 bases between them. Germline CDR1 is SGHTA and CDR2 is FQGNSA. CDR3 length: 13 residues. CDR3 coding DNA: TGTGCCAGCAGCACAGGTCGTCTTGATACGCAGTATTTT. Translation gives CASSTGRLDTQYF. Full variable domain (missing parts from reference TRBV7-2 and TRBJ2-3): GAGVSQSPSNKVTEKGKDVELRCDPISGHTALYWYRQSLGQGLEFLIYFQGNSAPDKSGLPSDRFSAERTGGSVSTLTIQRTQQEDSAVYLCASSTGRLDTQYFGPGTRLTVL.

The table lists this clonotype with a few counts. The V gene is TRBV15, the J gene TRBJ2-3; 8 bases agree with TRBD2. Trimming took 4 bases from V and 4 from J; bases not matched to a gene: 4. CDR3 size: 14 residues. Looked up from germline, CDR1 is LNHNV and CDR2 is YYDKDF (reference sequence). CDR3 in DNA: TGTGCCACCAGCAAGCGGGAGAGTGCAGATACGCAGTATTTT. Its protein is CATSKRESADTQYF.